This T cell receptor (beta chain) was captured by sequencing in a study of T cell responses to AZD1222 COVID-19 vaccine. Measured with immunoSEQ multiplex PCR; TCRdb has only the in-frame clones, and not every one. The repertoire holds approximately 89,000 clones, 86% seen once, with 4.5% to 7% in the top ten. The sample here was peripheral blood, taken 28 days after the second AZD1222 dose. This sequence was found in an adult who received the AZD1222 COVID-19 vaccine.

The CDR3 reads CASSLWTANQPQHF. CDR3 bases: TGTGCCAGCAGCTTGTGGACGGCCAATCAGCCCCAGCATTTT. V usage is TRBV5-4 and J usage is TRBJ1-5, with no clear D. Trimming left V 1 base short and J 3 bases short, with 8 bases between. Germline V lookup: CDR1 SGHNT, CDR2 YYREEE (reference sequence). This CDR3 contains 14 residues.